This T cell receptor (beta chain) was profiled in a study of blood T cell repertoires in COVID-19. In the study overall: Acute and convalescent COVID-19 samples came from the United States, Italy and Spain. The cDNA or gDNA used as material had been derived from T cells, B-cell-depleted T cells, or PBMCs.

Patients at the Seattle site were enrolled during active infection and followed longitudinally. The CDR3 sequence is 14 residues long. Germline trimming cut 10 bases from V and 4 bases from J; bases unmatched to any gene: 11. CDR1 and CDR2 (germline): MNHEY, SVGAGI. In the original workflow: Researchers report that nucleated cell counts were estimated from reference gene primer amplification. Libraries were prepared by immunoSEQ multiplex PCR; TCRdb keeps only in-frame clonotypes and omits some of them. V and J calls and clone size come straight from that table; D and trimming were deduced from the DNA. The sample contains some 240,000 clones, roughly 90% of which appear only once.

The specimen sequenced was peripheral blood. J is TRBJ2-3 and V is TRBV6-5, with 7 bases lining up with TRBD1. This clonotype originated in a woman aged 55-75 years with COVID-19, enrolled during active disease. CDR3 bases: TGTGCCACCAGAGGGGGCCAGGGGCCAGATACGCAGTATTTT. Residues: CATRGGQGPDTQYF.